The 26 T cell receptor beta chains reported below all come from one sample, sequenced in a study of a mutant IDH1 vaccine in newly diagnosed glioma. Which antigens these TCRs recognize remains unknown. Described time point: week 35, safety follow-up. Each dose of the vaccine consisted of 300 ug of mutant IDH1 20-mer peptide, with topical imiquimod. Assay used: immunoSEQ multiplex PCR; TCRdb lists only in-frame clones, some missing. The data hold tens of thousands of clones, with roughly 79% observed a single time. This material consisted of PBMCs, taken from a glioma patient whose treatment included an IDH1 peptide vaccine. All receptors come from a man aged 40-50 years with glioma.

The rearrangement uses TRBV30 and TRBJ2-7; tentatively, D is TRBD1 (6 bases). The CDR3 extends over 11 amino acids. V was shortened by 8 bases and J by 4 bases, with 12 bases between the two germline ends. The germline V gene has CDR1 GTSNPN and CDR2 SVGIG (reference sequence). The CDR3: CARTQGYEQYF. The CDR3 DNA follows: TGTGCCCGGACACAGGGTTACGAGCAGTACTTC.

This chain joins TRBV30 and TRBJ1-3, with 7 bases matching TRBD1. The CDR3 has 16 residues. After removal of 5 bases from V and 0 bases from J, the junction contained 10 bases not matched to a gene. Germline CDR1 and CDR2: GTSNPN and SVGIG (reference sequence). CDR3 protein: CAWDQTGTFSGNTIYF. The DNA of the CDR3 is TGTGCCTGGGATCAGACAGGGACCTTCTCTGGAAACACCATATATTTT.

The chain joins TRBV6-5 to TRBJ1-1, with TRBD1 matching over 7 bases. The germline CDR1 and CDR2 sequences are MNHEY and SVGAGI. J gave up 1 base and V 3 bases, and 2 bases lay outside the gene matches. The CDR3 totals 14 residues. CDR3 loop: CASSYDRANTEAFF. DNA of the CDR3: TGTGCCAGCAGTTATGACAGGGCGAACACTGAAGCTTTCTTT.

The count of this clone is one. The chain is built from TRBV7-2 and TRBJ2-1; no definite D call. V lost 1 base to trimming and J lost 6 bases, with 13 bases between them. CDR1 is SGHTA, CDR2 FQGNSA, per germline. This CDR3 has 15 residues. The CDR3 here is CASSLDSTFPNEQFF. CDR3 DNA sequence: TGTGCCAGCAGCTTAGACTCAACGTTCCCCAATGAGCAGTTCTTC.

This chain uses TRBV2 with TRBJ1-2; D possibly corresponds to TRBD1 (6 bases). Germline assignment: CDR1 SNHLY and CDR2 FYNNEI. This CDR3 spans 13 amino acids. Trimming removed 6 bases at V and 4 bases at J, with 12 bases between. The CDR3 DNA reads TGTGCCAGCAGACAACAGGGCCCCTATGGCTACACCTTC. Translating it yields CASRQQGPYGYTF. Filled out from reference TRBV2 and TRBJ1-2, the complete variable domain reads EPEVTQTPSHQVTQMGQEVILRCVPISNHLYFYWYRQILGQKVEFLVSFYNNEISEKSEIFDDQFSVERPDGSNFTLKIRSTKLEDSAMYFCASRQQGPYGYTFGSGTRLTVV.

This chain uses TRBV27 with TRBJ2-6; no clear D gene. Germline CDR1 and CDR2: MNHEY and SMNVEV (reference sequence). The CDR3 has 14 amino acids. Between the trimmed V and J ends, which lost 6 bases and 0 bases, there was a span of 6 bases. This CDR3 is CASRRASGANVLTF. DNA for the CDR3: TGTGCCAGCAGACGTGCCTCTGGGGCCAACGTCCTGACTTTC.

The DNA of the CDR3 is TGTGCCAGCTCACCGTTGGCCCCACAGAAAACCTCTAACTATGGCTACACCTTC. It specifies CASSPLAPQKTSNYGYTF. This sequence joins TRBV18 and TRBJ1-2; D not resolved. V lost 3 bases and J lost 0, with 20 bases in between. The germline V gene encodes CDR1 KGHSH and CDR2 LQKENI. The CDR3 totals 18 residues.

The gene calls are TRBV6-6 and TRBJ2-1, with TRBD1 identical over 12 bases. The V segment lost 6 bases and the J segment 7 bases; nucleotides outside the gene matches: 4. This CDR3 has 14 residues. The germline CDR1 and CDR2 sequences are MNHNY and SVGAGI (reference sequence). The CDR3 loop reads CASRGQGALNEQFF. DNA of the CDR3: TGTGCCAGCAGGGGACAGGGGGCGTTGAATGAGCAGTTCTTC.

This chain joins TRBV5-1 and TRBJ1-2; D is unclear. CDR1 SGHRS and CDR2 YFSETQ come from the germline V gene. V was cut by 0 bases and J by 7 bases, with 13 bases left in between. The CDR3 covers 14 residues. CDR3 sequence reads: CASSLAGENFGYTF. CDR3 coding DNA: TGCGCCAGCAGCTTGGCTGGTGAAAATTTTGGCTACACCTTC.

This chain joins TRBV2 and TRBJ2-1, with 11 bases fitting TRBD2. This CDR3 contains 15 residues. Germline CDR1 is SNHLY and CDR2 is FYNNEI. V was clipped by 5 bases and J by 5 bases; unmatched bases: 5. CDR3 region: CASSPIAGGHNEQFF. The CDR3, as DNA: TGTGCCAGCAGTCCAATAGCGGGGGGGCACAATGAGCAGTTCTTC.

The genes are TRBV11-3 and TRBJ2-3, with unresolved D. The CDR3 has 13 residues. The germline V gene has CDR1 SGHNT and CDR2 YENEEA. V lost 1 base, J lost 2 bases, and 4 bases lay in between. CDR3 DNA: TGTGCCAGCAGCTTAGTTCCCACAGATACGCAGTATTTT. Protein: CASSLVPTDTQYF.

The J gene is TRBJ2-2, the V gene TRBV6-5, with D possibly TRBD2 on 7 matching bases. V lost 2 bases, J lost 7 bases, and 11 bases lay in between. Germline V gives CDR1 MNHEY, CDR2 SVGAGI. The length of the CDR3 is 14 residues. The CDR3 loop is CASSYRGAIGELFF. The CDR3, as DNA: TGTGCCAGCAGTTACCGGGGGGCTATCGGGGAGCTGTTTTTT.

Of note for this clone: Relative to the germline gene, one junction end is altered; a read error may explain this. Other DNA sequences in this sample translate to the same CDR3. The chain is built from TRBV13 and TRBJ2-3, with D perhaps assigned TRBD1 or TRBD2 (6 bases each). The CDR3 has 15 residues. Germline CDR1 reads PRHDT; CDR2 reads FYEKMQ (reference sequence). The CDR3 sequence is CASSPRAGGTDTQYF. DNA for the CDR3: TGTGCCAGCAGCCCCCGGGCCGGGGGCACGGATACGCAGTATTTT.

The rearrangement links TRBV4-3 to TRBJ2-7; no clear D. Between the trimmed V and J ends, which lost 3 bases and 3 bases, there was a span of 9 bases. The CDR3 sequence is 13 residues long. Germline-derived CDR1 and CDR2 are LGHNA and YSLEER. Written as DNA, the CDR3 is TGCGCCAGCAGCCACGAGACATACTACGAGCAGTACTTC. Protein: CASSHETYYEQYF.

The chain carries TRBV4-1 and TRBJ1-4, with D perhaps TRBD1 (5 bases). Trimming removed 0 bases from V and 7 bases from J, with 27 bases in between. CDR1 and CDR2 (germline): MGHRA, YSYEKL. This CDR3 comprises 20 residues. The CDR3 reads CASSQDFGRGGRHGSEKLFF. CDR3 sequence (DNA): TGCGCCAGCAGCCAAGATTTTGGGAGGGGCGGTCGCCACGGGAGTGAAAAACTGTTTTTT.

The chain joins TRBV6-5 to TRBJ2-7, with D perhaps matching TRBD1 or TRBD2 (5 bases each). Trimming left V 0 bases short and J 3 bases short, with 6 bases between. The germline CDR1 and CDR2 sequences are MNHEY and SVGAGI. This CDR3 is 13 amino acids long. CDR3 coding DNA: TGTGCCAGCAGTTACTCGGGGGTCTACGAGCAGTACTTC. Encoded protein: CASSYSGVYEQYF.

The chain uses TRBV19 and TRBJ2-3; D is perhaps TRBD1 (5 bases). The CDR3 covers 15 residues. Trimming removed 1 base from V and 6 bases from J, with 14 bases in between. Germline-derived CDR1 and CDR2 are LNHDA and SQIVND (reference sequence). The CDR3 loop reads CASSIVGLDRDTQYF. The CDR3 DNA is TGTGCCAGTAGTATAGTGGGGCTGGATCGGGATACGCAGTATTTT.

V gene TRBV19 combines with J gene TRBJ1-5; 7 bases are a match to TRBD1. The CDR3 sequence is 14 residues long. Germline V gene lookup returns CDR1 LNHDA and CDR2 SQIVND (reference sequence). The V gene end was trimmed by 8 bases and the J gene end by 9 bases; junction bases not matched to a gene: 13. CDR3: CASDERQGLRPQHF. CDR3 nucleotides: TGTGCCAGTGACGAGAGACAGGGCCTGCGGCCCCAGCATTTT.

The rearrangement joins TRBV9 to TRBJ2-7; D gene uncertain. The CDR3 extends over 14 amino acids. V was clipped by 0 bases and J by 1 base, with 8 bases between them. CDR1 is SGDLS and CDR2 is YYNGEE in the germline V gene. In nucleotides, the CDR3 is TGTGCCAGCAGCGTAGATGATGATTCCTACGAGCAGTACTTC. Its protein product is CASSVDDDSYEQYF. The full variable domain, in which reference TRBV9 and TRBJ2-7 provide the parts outside the CDR3, is DSGVTQTPKHLITATGQRVTLRCSPRSGDLSVYWYQQSLDQGLQFLIQYYNGEERAKGNILERFSAQQFPDLHSELNLSSLELGDSALYFCASSVDDDSYEQYFGPGTRLTVT.

This chain joins TRBV9 and TRBJ2-1, with 9 bases that match TRBD2. The CDR3 length is 15 residues. The junction had 3 bases not matched to a gene; V was cut back by 0 bases and J by 5 bases. The germline V gene has CDR1 SGDLS and CDR2 YYNGEE. The DNA of the CDR3 is TGTGCCAGCAGCGTAGAGGCTAGCGGGAACAATGAGCAGTTCTTC. It encodes CASSVEASGNNEQFF.

V and J are TRBV6-4 and TRBJ2-7; D is ambiguous. V was pared by 4 bases and J by 3 bases, with 10 bases between. This CDR3 comprises 13 residues. Germline lookup yields CDR1 MRHNA and CDR2 SNTAGT. CDR3 residues: CASSGTHDYEQYF. In DNA, the CDR3 is TGTGCCAGCAGTGGGACCCATGACTACGAGCAGTACTTC.

This rearrangement joins TRBV30 to TRBJ1-1, with a possible D match to TRBD1 (6 bases). Germline CDR1 reads GTSNPN; CDR2 reads SVGIG (reference sequence). With 2 bases removed from V and 2 bases from J, the gap between germline ends came to 15 bases. This CDR3 region has 15 residues. CDR3 in amino acids: CAWSRRRDINTEAFF. The CDR3 region has the DNA TGTGCCTGGAGTCGGAGGCGGGACATAAACACTGAAGCTTTCTTT.

The gene calls are TRBV6-1 and TRBJ2-5; 9 bases are shared with TRBD2. CDR3 length: 12 residues. CDR1 and CDR2 from the germline V gene are MNHNS and SASEGT. J gave up 4 bases and V 11 bases, and 5 bases lay outside the gene matches. The CDR3 DNA is TGTGCCGGCAAACTAGCGGGAGAGACCCAGTACTTC. It encodes CAGKLAGETQYF.

This clone occurred once. J is TRBJ2-2 and V is TRBV2; unclear D gene. The CDR3 is made up of 13 amino acids. Between the trimmed V and J ends, which lost 2 bases and 7 bases, there was a span of 8 bases. Germline V gene lookup returns CDR1 SNHLY and CDR2 FYNNEI. Written as DNA, the CDR3 is TGTGCCAGCAGTGAAACCATGAGCGGGGAGCTGTTTTTT. Its translation: CASSETMSGELFF.

This sequence joins TRBV6-5 and TRBJ2-1; D is possibly TRBD1 or TRBD2 (5 bases each). The CDR3 length is 15 residues. V lost 2 bases to trimming and J lost 3 bases, with 11 bases between them. Germline lookup yields CDR1 MNHEY and CDR2 SVGAGI. The DNA for the CDR3 is TGTGCCAGCAGTTACAGGGGAGTAGGCTACAATGAGCAGTTCTTC. Amino acid sequence: CASSYRGVGYNEQFF.

The chain has TRBV6-5 and TRBJ2-1, with 7 bases matching TRBD1. CDR1 MNHEY and CDR2 SVGAGI come from the germline V gene. V shed 0 bases, J shed 2 bases, and the junction held 4 bases outside the gene matches. CDR3 length: 16 amino acids. The CDR3 DNA reads TGTGCCAGCAGTTACTCCGGGGACAGACCCTACAATGAGCAGTTCTTC. This codes for CASSYSGDRPYNEQFF.